Reported below is one T cell receptor (beta chain). No antigen is known for it. These data originate in a study of vaccination and CD4 T cells after COVID-19. The treatment was: roughly 10-day PBMC culture with coronavirus spike peptide pools or control peptides (ViraFEST assay). The assay that was used to sequence DNA from cultured CD4+ T cells was the Oncomine TCR Beta short-read assay. TCRdb processed the PCR reads anew with MiXCR; each CDR3 protein has one entry. The profile shows some 15,000 distinct CDR3 sequences, roughly 30% of them singletons. V shed 5 bases, J shed 4 bases, and the junction held 2 bases outside the gene matches. CDR1 is SGHTA, CDR2 FQGTGA, per germline. The CDR3 contains 13 residues.

The TCR comes from a human donor who had recovered from COVID-19. The chain uses TRBV7-3 and TRBJ1-1; 9 positions agree with TRBD1. This specimen was CD4+ T cells from blood, cultured in vitro, taken after SARS-CoV-2 vaccination. CDR3 coding DNA: TGTGCCAGCAGCATACAGGGGGCCACTGAAGCTTTCTTT. It specifies CASSIQGATEAFF.